This entry is about one T cell receptor beta chain. Here immunoSEQ multiplex PCR was the method, and the copy in TCRdb shows in-frame clones only, minus some. Of tens of thousands of clones in the sample, around 93% were seen once. The CDR3 has 13 amino acids. CDR1 and CDR2 from the germline V gene are SGHTA and FQGTGA. Trimming stripped 5 bases from V and 0 bases from J, with 6 bases between. These data belong to a study of human versus mouse CDR3 diversity and MHC coevolution. Cells were CD45RO-negative CD62L-positive naive CD4 T cells sorted from PBMCs. The source is a person aged 30-69 years in good health. This rearrangement joins TRBV7-3 to TRBJ2-3; D remains unclear. Input material: naive CD4+ T cells from blood. Subset reported: CD45RO-negative CD62L-positive naive CD4 T cells. The CDR3 bases are TGTGCCAGCAGCCCTGGCAGCACAGATACGCAGTATTTT. This gives the protein CASSPGSTDTQYF.